This T cell receptor beta chain comes out of a study of blood T cell repertoires in COVID-19. Study-wide background: Samples of COVID-19 (acute and convalescent) were obtained from the United States, Italy and Spain.

The study recruited people aged about 18 to 90 years across under 25 US areas. Cohorts were determined from participant-reported clinical history. Participants in the exposed group had met a COVID-19 case in the 2 weeks before joining the study. Profiled with immunoSEQ multiplex PCR; TCRdb holds only in-frame clones, not every one. The sample comprises 300,000 to 450,000 clones, roughly 90% of which are singletons, and over 1% rests with the top ten. The CDR3 loop spans 14 amino acids. Germline CDR1 reads KGHDR; CDR2 reads SFDVKD. V dropped 1 base and J dropped 2 bases, with 7 bases sitting between them. This clone was counted a single time. Different DNA sequences within this sample yield the same CDR3.

The clonotype was recovered from a young woman who had been exposed to COVID-19. Sequenced: PBMCs or T cells enriched from blood (not recorded which). The chain joins TRBV24-1 to TRBJ1-2, with unresolved D. CDR3 nucleotide sequence: TGTGCCACCAGTGATTTCACAGCCAACTATGGCTACACCTTC. This translates into CATSDFTANYGYTF.